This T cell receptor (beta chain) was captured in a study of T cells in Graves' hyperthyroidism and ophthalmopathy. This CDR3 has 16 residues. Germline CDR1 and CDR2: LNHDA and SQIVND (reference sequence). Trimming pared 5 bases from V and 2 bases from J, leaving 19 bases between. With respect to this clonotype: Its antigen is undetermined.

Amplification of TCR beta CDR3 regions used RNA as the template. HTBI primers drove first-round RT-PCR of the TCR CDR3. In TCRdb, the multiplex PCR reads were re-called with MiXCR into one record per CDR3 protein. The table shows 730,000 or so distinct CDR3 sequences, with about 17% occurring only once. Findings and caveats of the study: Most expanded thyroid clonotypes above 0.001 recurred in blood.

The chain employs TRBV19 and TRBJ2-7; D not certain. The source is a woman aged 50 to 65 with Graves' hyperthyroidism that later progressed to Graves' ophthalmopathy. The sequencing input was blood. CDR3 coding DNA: TGTGCCAGTAGTGGTGGCACGAAGAGCCTACCCTACGAGCAGTACTTC. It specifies CASSGGTKSLPYEQYF. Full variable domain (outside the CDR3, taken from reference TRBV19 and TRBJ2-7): DGGITQSPKYLFRKEGQNVTLSCEQNLNHDAMYWYRQDPGQGLRLIYYSQIVNDFQKGDIAEGYSVSREKKESFPLTVTSAQKNPTAFYLCASSGGTKSLPYEQYFGPGTRLTVT.